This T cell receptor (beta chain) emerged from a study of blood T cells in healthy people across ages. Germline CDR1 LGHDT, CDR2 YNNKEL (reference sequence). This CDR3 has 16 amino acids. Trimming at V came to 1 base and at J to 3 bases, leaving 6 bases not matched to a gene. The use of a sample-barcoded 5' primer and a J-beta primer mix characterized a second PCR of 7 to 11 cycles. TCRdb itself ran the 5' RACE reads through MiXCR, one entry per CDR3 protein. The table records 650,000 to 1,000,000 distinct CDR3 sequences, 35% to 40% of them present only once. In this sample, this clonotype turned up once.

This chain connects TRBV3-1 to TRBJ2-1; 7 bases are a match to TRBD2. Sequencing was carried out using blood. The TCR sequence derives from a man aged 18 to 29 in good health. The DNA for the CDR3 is TGTGCCAGCAGCCAAGCCGGGGCGGGAGTCTACAATGAGCAGTTCTTC. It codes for CASSQAGAGVYNEQFF.